Listed below are T cell receptor beta chains from one sample, sequenced in a study of tumor and adjacent non-tumor tissue in lung cancer. TCRdb called the multiplex PCR reads again in MiXCR, with one record for every CDR3 protein. The table has 65,000 to 75,000 distinct CDR3 sequences, about three quarters seen once. Sequencing was performed on lung tumor tissue. The receptors stem from a man in his sixties with non-small cell lung cancer. Both conserved end residues are part of each CDR3. A D gene is named only where the DNA matches it firmly. Some rows have no size entry. The others give once, few or many, or a class for an expanded clone.

J gene: TRBJ2-1
D gene: TRBD2
V gene: TRBV10-3
clone size: few
CDR3 protein: CAIRPSGRNNEQFF
CDR3 DNA: TGTGCCATCAGACCTAGCGGGAGAAACAATGAGCAGTTCTTC

J gene: TRBJ1-1
D gene: NA
V gene: TRBV6-5
clone size: NA
CDR3 protein: CASSCSRRSGVEAFF
CDR3 DNA: TGTGCCAGCAGTTGCTCCCGCAGGAGTGGGGTTGAAGCTTTCTTT

J gene: TRBJ1-2
D gene: NA
V gene: TRBV6-1
clone size: NA
CDR3 protein: CASSSDVYGYTF
CDR3 DNA: TGTGCCAGCAGTTCAGACGTCTATGGCTACACCTTC

J gene: TRBJ2-7
D gene: NA
V gene: TRBV10-3
clone size: NA
CDR3 protein: CAIANSIYEQYF
CDR3 DNA: TGTGCCATTGCTAATTCTATTTACGAGCAGTACTTC

J gene: TRBJ1-1
D gene: NA
V gene: TRBV20-1
clone size: NA
CDR3 protein: CSAKYTEVFF
CDR3 DNA: TGCAGTGCTAAGTACACTGAGGTTTTCTTT

J gene: TRBJ1-1
D gene: NA
V gene: TRBV6-2/TRBV6-3
clone size: NA
CDR3 protein: CTSILQMNTEAFF
CDR3 DNA: TGTACCAGCATATTACAGATGAATACTGAAGCTTTCTTT

J gene: TRBJ1-5
D gene: NA
V gene: TRBV6-6
clone size: medium-sized
CDR3 protein: CATKGGIRSNQPQHF
CDR3 DNA: TGTGCCACTAAGGGAGGGATTCGGAGCAATCAGCCCCAGCATTTT

J gene: TRBJ2-7
D gene: TRBD2
V gene: TRBV20-1
clone size: NA
CDR3 protein: CSAREGLEYEHYF
CDR3 DNA: TGCAGTGCTAGAGAGGGACTAGAATACGAGCACTACTTC

J gene: TRBJ1-2
D gene: NA
V gene: TRBV12-3/TRBV12-4
clone size: once
CDR3 protein: CASSTRSGDYDYTF
CDR3 DNA: TGTGCCAGCAGTACCCGGAGCGGGGACTATGACTACACCTTC

J gene: TRBJ2-1
D gene: NA
V gene: TRBV11-3
clone size: NA
CDR3 protein: CASSLMYGTRWEAVAYNEQFF
CDR3 DNA: TGTGCCAGCAGCTTAATGTACGGTACTAGGTGGGAGGCCGTGGCCTACAATGAGCAATTCTTC

J gene: TRBJ1-1
D gene: TRBD1
V gene: TRBV5-1
clone size: NA
CDR3 protein: CASFLERDRVNEAFF
CDR3 DNA: TGCGCCAGCTTTCTCGAGCGGGACAGAGTCAATGAAGCTTTCTTT

J gene: TRBJ2-3
D gene: NA
V gene: TRBV5-4
clone size: NA
CDR3 protein: CASGQHTTADTQYF
CDR3 DNA: TGTGCCAGCGGCCAACATACTACCGCAGATACGCAGTATTTT

J gene: TRBJ2-1
D gene: TRBD2
V gene: TRBV29-1
clone size: NA
CDR3 protein: CSAVFSGTVVNEQFF
CDR3 DNA: TGCAGCGCGGTTTTTAGCGGGACGGTGGTAAATGAGCAGTTCTTC

J gene: TRBJ1-1
D gene: TRBD1
V gene: TRBV20-1
clone size: NA
CDR3 protein: CSARDFRTGRNEVLF
CDR3 DNA: TGCAGTGCTAGAGACTTTCGGACAGGTCGCAATGAAGTTCTCTTT

J gene: TRBJ2-1
D gene: TRBD1
V gene: TRBV5-4
clone size: NA
CDR3 protein: CASSLGQGRYNVQLF
CDR3 DNA: TGTGCCAGCAGCTTGGGACAGGGGCGCTACAATGTGCAGCTCTTC

J gene: TRBJ2-6
D gene: NA
V gene: TRBV6-5
clone size: many
CDR3 protein: CASSRGESGLLSGANVLTF
CDR3 DNA: TGTGCCAGCAGTCGGGGAGAATCCGGTCTTCTTTCTGGGGCCAACGTCCTGACTTTC